Listed below are T cell receptor beta chains from one sample, sequenced in a study of cytomegalovirus exposure and HLA in healthy donors. Using immunoSEQ multiplex PCR, the repertoire was profiled, and TCRdb retains in-frame clones only, with some absent. Found here are 180,000 or so clones, around 80% of them singletons; the top ten hold around 1.4%. Sequences were obtained from PBMCs. The source of these receptors is a girl aged 10 to 17 in good health and CMV-seropositive. The CDR3 runs from the conserved cysteine through the conserved F or W. D genes are given only for firm matches. Size is stated for part of the rows, as once, few or many counts, or as a class when the clone is expanded.

V gene,J gene,clone size,D gene,CDR3 protein,CDR3 DNA
TRBV27,TRBJ1-1,-,-,CASSLQEPGTEAFF,TGTGCCAGCAGTTTACAGGAACCAGGCACTGAAGCTTTCTTT
TRBV5-1,TRBJ2-1,-,TRBD2,CASSLALSGGINEQFF,TGCGCCAGCAGCTTGGCCTTAAGCGGGGGGATCAATGAGCAGTTCTTC
TRBV7-8,TRBJ1-5,-,TRBD1,CASSLRDREQPQHF,TGTGCCAGCAGCCTCCGGGACAGAGAGCAGCCCCAGCATTTT
TRBV29-1,TRBJ1-2,-,-,CSVVVGGDGYTF,TGCAGCGTTGTGGTAGGGGGGGATGGCTACACCTTC
TRBV27,TRBJ1-4,-,-,CASSSWPATNEKLFF,TGTGCCAGCAGTTCTTGGCCTGCAACTAATGAAAAACTGTTTTTT
TRBV5-1,TRBJ2-1,-,TRBD2,CASSLDGGSSYNEQFF,TGCGCCAGCAGCTTGGATGGCGGGAGCTCCTACAATGAGCAGTTCTTC
TRBV4-1,TRBJ2-7,-,TRBD2,CASSRPILAGGQRYEQYF,TGCGCCAGCAGCCGCCCGATCCTAGCGGGAGGGCAGAGGTACGAGCAGTACTTC
TRBV5-6,TRBJ1-5,few,TRBD1,CASSLFRDRGSHGNQPQHF,TGTGCCAGCAGCTTATTCCGGGACAGGGGCTCTCATGGCAATCAGCCCCAGCATTTT
TRBV7-9,TRBJ2-7,-,-,CASSSQGSGEQYF,TGTGCCAGCAGCTCCCAAGGATCGGGGGAGCAGTACTTC
TRBV11-2,TRBJ1-1,-,-,CASSLYYRVDNTEAFF,TGTGCCAGCAGCTTATACTACAGGGTGGATAACACTGAAGCTTTCTTT
TRBV4-3,TRBJ2-5,-,TRBD1,CASSQGPGGFETQYF,TGCGCCAGCAGCCAAGGACCAGGGGGCTTTGAGACCCAGTACTTC
TRBV29-1,TRBJ1-2,-,-,CSTAPWDMDGYTF,TGCAGCACAGCCCCCTGGGACATGGATGGCTACACCTTC
TRBV27,TRBJ1-2,few,-,CASSFRRGGEARGYTF,TGTGCCAGCAGTTTCAGACGTGGTGGGGAGGCTAGGGGCTACACCTTC
TRBV6-1,TRBJ1-2,-,TRBD1,CASSEVQGAYGYTF,TGTGCCAGCAGTGAAGTACAGGGGGCGTATGGCTACACCTTC
TRBV7-8,TRBJ1-1,once,TRBD1,CASSPWSSTGGPLAEAFF,TGTGCCAGCAGCCCCTGGAGCTCGACAGGGGGCCCCCTCGCTGAAGCTTTCTTT
TRBV7-9,TRBJ2-1,-,TRBD2,CASSSPGLSGSSYNEQFF,TGTGCCAGCAGCTCCCCAGGGCTTAGCGGGAGCTCCTACAATGAGCAGTTCTTC